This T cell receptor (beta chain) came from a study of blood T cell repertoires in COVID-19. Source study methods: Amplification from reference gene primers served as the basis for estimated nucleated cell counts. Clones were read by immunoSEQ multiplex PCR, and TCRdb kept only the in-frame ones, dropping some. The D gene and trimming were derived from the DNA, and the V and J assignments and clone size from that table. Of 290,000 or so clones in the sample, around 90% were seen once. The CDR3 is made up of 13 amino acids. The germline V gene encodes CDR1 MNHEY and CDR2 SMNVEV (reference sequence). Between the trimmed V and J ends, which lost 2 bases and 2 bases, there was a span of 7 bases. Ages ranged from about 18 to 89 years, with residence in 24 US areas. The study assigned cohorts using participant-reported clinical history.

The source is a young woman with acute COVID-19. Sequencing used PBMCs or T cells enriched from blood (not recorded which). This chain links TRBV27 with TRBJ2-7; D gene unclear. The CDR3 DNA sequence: TGTGCCAGCAGTTTACTATCCACCTACGAGCAGTACTTC. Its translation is CASSLLSTYEQYF.